This T cell receptor beta chain is from a study of response to subunit inactivated influenza vaccine. Overall study results and limits: Authors proposed each seasonal influenza vaccination draws in few new T cells.

This clonotype has a count of ten or more. Its antigen is undetermined. Looked up from germline, CDR1 is SGHAT and CDR2 is FQNNGV. The CDR3 sequence is 15 residues long. Trimming pared 1 base from V and 12 bases from J, leaving 22 bases between. TCRdb ran MiXCR on the RT-PCR reads and lists one entry per CDR3 protein. Of around 750,000 distinct CDR3 sequences listed, around 20% are singletons. This clonotype was obtained from a man aged 50 to 60 who received an inactivated influenza vaccine. This material consisted of PBMCs from blood, taken roughly 5 days after vaccination. The rearrangement joins TRBV11-2 to TRBJ2-7; no clear D. The CDR3 spells CASSLVSRWVLPVYF. The CDR3 DNA sequence: TGTGCCAGCAGCTTAGTGAGTCGGTGGGTTCTACCGGTGTACTTC.